This T cell receptor beta chain is drawn from a study of blood T cell repertoires in COVID-19. Whole-study context: Spain, Italy and the United States supplied samples that represented acute and convalescent COVID-19.

Generated by immunoSEQ multiplex PCR, the TCRdb table keeps only in-frame clones and is missing some. The top ten clones hold 1.5% to 2% of a sample with about 210,000 clones, 88% of them seen once. With V trimmed by 6 bases and J by 0 bases, 3 bases remained unmatched. The CDR3 length is 17 residues. Germline loops: CDR1 LNHDA, CDR2 SQIVND (reference sequence). The specimen sequenced was peripheral blood. The chain joins TRBV19 to TRBJ2-6; 12 positions agree with TRBD1. The clonotype originates from a man in his 70s with acute or convalescent COVID-19. The CDR3 region has the DNA TGTGCCAGTAGCCTGGGACAGGGGGCCTCTGGGGCCAACGTCCTGACTTTC. This gives the protein CASSLGQGASGANVLTF.